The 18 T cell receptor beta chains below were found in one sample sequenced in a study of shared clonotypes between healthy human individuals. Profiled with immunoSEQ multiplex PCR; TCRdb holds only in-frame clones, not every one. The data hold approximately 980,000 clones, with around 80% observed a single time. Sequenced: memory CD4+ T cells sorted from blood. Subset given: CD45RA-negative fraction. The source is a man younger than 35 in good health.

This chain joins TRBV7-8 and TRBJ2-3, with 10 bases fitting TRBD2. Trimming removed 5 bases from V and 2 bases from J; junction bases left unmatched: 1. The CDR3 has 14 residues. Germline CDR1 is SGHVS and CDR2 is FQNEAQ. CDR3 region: CASSTSGDTDTQYF. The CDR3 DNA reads TGTGCCAGCAGCACTAGCGGGGACACAGATACGCAGTATTTT.

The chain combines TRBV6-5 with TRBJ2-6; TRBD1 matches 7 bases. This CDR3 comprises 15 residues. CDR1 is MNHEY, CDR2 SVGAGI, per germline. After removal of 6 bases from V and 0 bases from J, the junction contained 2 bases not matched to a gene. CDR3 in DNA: TGTGCCAGCAGATCAGGGGGCTCTGGGGCCAACGTCCTGACTTTC. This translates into CASRSGGSGANVLTF.

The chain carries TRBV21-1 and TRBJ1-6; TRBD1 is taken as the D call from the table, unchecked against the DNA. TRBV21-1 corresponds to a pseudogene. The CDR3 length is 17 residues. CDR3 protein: CASSKLVDSQGNSPLHF. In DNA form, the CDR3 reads TGTGCCAGCAGCAAATTGGTGGACAGCCAGGGGAATTCACCCCTCCACTTT.

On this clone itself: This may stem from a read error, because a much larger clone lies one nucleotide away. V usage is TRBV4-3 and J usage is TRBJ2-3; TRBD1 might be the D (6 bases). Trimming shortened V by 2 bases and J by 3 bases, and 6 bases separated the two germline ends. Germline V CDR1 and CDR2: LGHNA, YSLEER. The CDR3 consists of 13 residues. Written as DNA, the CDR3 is TGCGCCAGCAGCCAACAGGGGACAGATACGCAGTATTTT. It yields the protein CASSQQGTDTQYF.

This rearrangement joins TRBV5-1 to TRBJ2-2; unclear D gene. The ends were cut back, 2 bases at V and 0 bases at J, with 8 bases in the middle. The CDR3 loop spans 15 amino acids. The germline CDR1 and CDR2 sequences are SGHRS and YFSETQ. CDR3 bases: TGCGCCAGCAGCTTACACATAGCGAACACCGGGGAGCTGTTTTTT. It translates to CASSLHIANTGELFF.

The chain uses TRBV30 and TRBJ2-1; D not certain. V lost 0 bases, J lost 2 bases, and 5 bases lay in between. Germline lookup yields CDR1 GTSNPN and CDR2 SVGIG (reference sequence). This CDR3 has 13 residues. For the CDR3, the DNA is TGTGCCTGGAGTGTACCAGCCTACAATGAGCAGTTCTTC. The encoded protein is CAWSVPAYNEQFF.

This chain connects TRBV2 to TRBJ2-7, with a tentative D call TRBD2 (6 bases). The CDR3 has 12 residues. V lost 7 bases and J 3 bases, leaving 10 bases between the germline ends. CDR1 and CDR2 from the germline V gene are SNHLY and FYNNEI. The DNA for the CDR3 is TGTGCCAGCAACCAAGCGGGCTACGAGCAGTACTTC. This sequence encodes CASNQAGYEQYF.

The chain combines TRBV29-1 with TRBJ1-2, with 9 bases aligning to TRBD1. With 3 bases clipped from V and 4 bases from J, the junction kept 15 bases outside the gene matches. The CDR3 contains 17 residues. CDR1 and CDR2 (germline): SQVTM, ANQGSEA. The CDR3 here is CSVERGVRDRVGYGYTF. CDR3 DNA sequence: TGCAGCGTTGAGAGGGGCGTTCGGGACAGGGTCGGCTATGGCTACACCTTC.

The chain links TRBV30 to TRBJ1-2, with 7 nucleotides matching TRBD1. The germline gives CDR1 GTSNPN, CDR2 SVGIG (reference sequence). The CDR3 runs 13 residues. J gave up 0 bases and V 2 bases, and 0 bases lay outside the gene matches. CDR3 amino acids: CAWSTGANYGYTF. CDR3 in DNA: TGTGCCTGGAGTACAGGGGCTAACTATGGCTACACCTTC.

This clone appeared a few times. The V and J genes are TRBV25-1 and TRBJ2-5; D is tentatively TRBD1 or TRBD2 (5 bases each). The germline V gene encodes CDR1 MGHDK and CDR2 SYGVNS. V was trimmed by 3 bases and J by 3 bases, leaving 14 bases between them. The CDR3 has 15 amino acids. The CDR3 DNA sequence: TGTGCCAGCAGTGACCCCGGGCAGGGAGAAGAGACCCAGTACTTC. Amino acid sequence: CASSDPGQGEETQYF.

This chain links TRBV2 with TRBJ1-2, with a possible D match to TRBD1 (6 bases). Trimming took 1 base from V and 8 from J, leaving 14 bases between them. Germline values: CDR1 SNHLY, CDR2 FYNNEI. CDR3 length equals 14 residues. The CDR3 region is CASSEGAAGQGYTF. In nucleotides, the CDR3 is TGTGCCAGCAGTGAAGGTGCGGCAGGACAGGGCTACACCTTC.

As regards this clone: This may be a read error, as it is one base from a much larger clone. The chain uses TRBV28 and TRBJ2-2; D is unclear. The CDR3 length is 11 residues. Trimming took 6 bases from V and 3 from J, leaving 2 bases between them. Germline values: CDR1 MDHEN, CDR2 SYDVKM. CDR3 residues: CASRDTGELFF. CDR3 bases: TGTGCCAGCAGAGACACCGGGGAGCTGTTTTTT.

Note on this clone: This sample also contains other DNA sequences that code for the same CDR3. This chain's CDR3 is CASSADRGNEKLFF. For the CDR3, the DNA is TGTGCCAGCAGCGCCGACAGGGGTAATGAAAAACTGTTTTTT. This sequence joins TRBV9 and TRBJ1-4; 8 nucleotides align to TRBD1. This CDR3 spans 14 amino acids. The J segment lost 4 bases and the V segment lost 3 bases, leaving 2 bases of the junction unmatched. CDR1 and CDR2 from the germline V gene are SGDLS and YYNGEE.

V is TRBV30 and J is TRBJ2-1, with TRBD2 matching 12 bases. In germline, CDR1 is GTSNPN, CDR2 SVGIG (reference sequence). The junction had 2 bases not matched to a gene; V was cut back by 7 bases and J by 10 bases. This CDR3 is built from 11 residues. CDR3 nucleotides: TGTGCCTCCGGACTAGCGGGGGAGCAGTTCTTC. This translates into CASGLAGEQFF. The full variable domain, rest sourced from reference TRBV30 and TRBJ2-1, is SQTIHQWPATLVQPVGSPLSLECTVEGTSNPNLYWYRQAAGRGLQLLFYSVGIGQISSEVPQNLSASRPQDRQFILSSKKLLLSDSGFYLCASGLAGEQFFGPGTRLTVL.

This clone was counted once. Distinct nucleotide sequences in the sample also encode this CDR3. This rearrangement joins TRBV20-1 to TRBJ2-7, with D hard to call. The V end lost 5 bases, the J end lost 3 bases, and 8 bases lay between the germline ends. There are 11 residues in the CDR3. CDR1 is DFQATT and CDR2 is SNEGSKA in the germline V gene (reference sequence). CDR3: CSARSIYEQYF. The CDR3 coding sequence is TGCAGTGCTCGCTCGATCTACGAGCAGTACTTC.

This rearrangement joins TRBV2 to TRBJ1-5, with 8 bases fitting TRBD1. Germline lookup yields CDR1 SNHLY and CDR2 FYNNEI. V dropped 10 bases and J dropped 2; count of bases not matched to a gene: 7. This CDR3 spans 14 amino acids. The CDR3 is CAISTGVGNQPQHF. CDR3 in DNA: TGTGCCATCTCGACAGGGGTTGGCAATCAGCCCCAGCATTTT.

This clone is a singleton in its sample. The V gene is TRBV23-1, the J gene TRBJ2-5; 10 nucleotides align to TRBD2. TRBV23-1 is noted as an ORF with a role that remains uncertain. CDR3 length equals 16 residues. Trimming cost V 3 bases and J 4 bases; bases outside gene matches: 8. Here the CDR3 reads CASSQVAGGGGETQYF. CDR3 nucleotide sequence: TGCGCCAGCAGTCAGGTAGCGGGAGGAGGGGGAGAGACCCAGTACTTC.

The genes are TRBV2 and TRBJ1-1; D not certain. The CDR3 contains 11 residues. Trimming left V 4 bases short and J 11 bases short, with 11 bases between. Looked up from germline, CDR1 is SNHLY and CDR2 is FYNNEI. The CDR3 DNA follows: TGTGCCAGCAGTGGGGGAGGGAACGCTTTCTTT. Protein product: CASSGGGNAFF.